This TCR beta chain came from a study of blood T cells in healthy people across ages. Through a sample-barcoded 5' primer and a J-beta primer mix, a second PCR was run for about 6 to 12 cycles. TCRdb analysed the 5' RACE reads with MiXCR anew, one entry per CDR3 protein. The table includes 1.5 million to 1.8 million distinct CDR3 sequences, approximately 42% detected once. The germline gives CDR1 KGHSH, CDR2 LQKENI. The CDR3 covers 17 residues. Trimming at V came to 4 bases and at J to 0 bases, leaving 11 bases not matched to a gene. This clonotype originated in a woman under 30 in good health. The specimen sequenced was blood. This chain joins TRBV18 and TRBJ1-1, with 7 bases fitting TRBD1. The CDR3 coding sequence is TGTGCCAGCTCACTGAATTACAGGGGAGACATGAACACTGAAGCTTTCTTT. This sequence encodes CASSLNYRGDMNTEAFF.